This TCR beta chain stems from a study of T cells after yellow fever vaccination. Study as a whole: SMART-Seq v4 Ultra Low Input prepared libraries from low-cell fractions.

This clonotype was observed at least ten times. What it binds is unknown. The V end was cut by 6 bases, the J end by 5 bases, with 16 bases between. CDR3 length: 13 residues. Germline loops: CDR1 DFQATT, CDR2 SNEGSKA (reference sequence). TCRdb independently ran MiXCR on the 5' RACE reads; one entry per CDR3 protein. The sample shows some 160,000 distinct CDR3 sequences, around 7.2% of them seen only once. Overall study results and limits: Only a small proportion of the clonotypes turned up in both the CD4 and the CD8 compartments, likely arising from convergent recombination.

The rearrangement uses TRBV20-1 and TRBJ2-5; D might be TRBD1 (6 bases). The sequence came from a man between 18 and 35 years old who received the YFV17D yellow fever vaccine. The source material was CD4+ T cells sorted from PBMCs, sampled 5 to 6 days after the first yellow fever vaccination. The CDR3 coding sequence is TGCAGTGCCGGGACAAGCACGATGGAGACCCAGTACTTC. It yields the protein CSAGTSTMETQYF.